This entry lists 28 T cell receptor beta chains sequenced from one sample in a study of blood T cell repertoires in COVID-19. Profiled with immunoSEQ multiplex PCR; TCRdb holds only in-frame clones, not every one. The table includes fewer than 250,000 clones, approximately 86% detected once. Sequences were obtained from peripheral blood. The receptors stem from a human donor in a cohort sampled during active COVID-19.

The chain links TRBV6-2 or TRBV6-3 to TRBJ1-3, with unresolved D. Trimming removed 4 bases from V and 0 bases from J, with 16 bases in between. The CDR3 extends over 17 amino acids. Germline V gives CDR1 MNHEY, CDR2 SVGEGT. The chain's CDR3 is CASSSERPPGSGNTIYF. CDR3 in DNA: TGTGCCAGCAGTTCCGAGCGACCTCCGGGCTCTGGAAACACCATATATTTT.

The gene calls are TRBV10-3 and TRBJ2-7, with 11 bases aligning to TRBD1. The CDR3 runs to 14 residues. Looked up from germline, CDR1 is ENHRY and CDR2 is SYGVKD. J was trimmed by 4 bases and V by 6 bases; bases with no gene match: 5. CDR3 protein: CAIRAGTGGYEQYF. The CDR3 DNA follows: TGTGCCATCAGAGCCGGGACAGGGGGATACGAGCAGTACTTC.

The chain is built from TRBV7-2 and TRBJ2-2, with D uncertain. Between the trimmed V and J ends, which lost 5 bases and 4 bases, there was a span of 14 bases. From germline, CDR1 is SGHTA and CDR2 FQGNSA. The CDR3 covers 15 residues. CDR3 coding DNA: TGTGCCAGCAGCCCACAAACGGGTTCCACCGGGGAGCTGTTTTTT. This sequence encodes CASSPQTGSTGELFF.

The chain uses TRBV6-5 and TRBJ2-1; 9 bases are a match to TRBD1. CDR3 length: 14 amino acids. Germline CDR1 and CDR2: MNHEY and SVGAGI. V lost 6 bases, J lost 8 bases, and 8 bases stayed unmatched. DNA for the CDR3: TGTGCCAGCAGCCGGGACAGGGCTCTCCATGAGCAGTTCTTC. Residues: CASSRDRALHEQFF.

This sequence joins TRBV19 and TRBJ2-3; possible D gene TRBD1, 5 bases. Germline CDR1 and CDR2: LNHDA and SQIVND (reference sequence). CDR3 size: 17 residues. V was shortened by 5 bases and J by 2 bases, with 20 bases between the two germline ends. CDR3 bases: TGTGCCAGTAGTCCAGGGTTAGGGGCCGCCTACACAGATACGCAGTATTTT. Its translation: CASSPGLGAAYTDTQYF.

This clone has more than one count but fewer than ten. This rearrangement joins TRBV10-3 to TRBJ2-5; 7 bases line up with TRBD2. The CDR3 contains 16 residues. V lost 0 bases, J lost 4 bases, and 8 bases stayed unmatched. Per the germline V gene, CDR1 is ENHRY and CDR2 is SYGVKD. Here the CDR3 reads CAISESLAETLETQYF. The CDR3 bases are TGTGCCATCAGTGAGTCTCTAGCGGAGACCCTAGAGACCCAGTACTTC.

The V call is TRBV10-3, the J call TRBJ1-2; TRBD1 might be the D (5 bases). CDR1 is ENHRY, CDR2 SYGVKD, per germline. V was trimmed by 6 bases and J by 1 base, leaving 9 bases between them. The CDR3 runs to 13 residues. The CDR3, as DNA: TGTGCCATCAGCCCGGGACTTAACTATGGCTACACCTTC. It translates to CAISPGLNYGYTF.

This chain links TRBV10-2 with TRBJ1-5; unclear D gene. The CDR3 runs 19 residues. Germline CDR1 is WSHSY and CDR2 is SAAADI. V gave up 0 bases and J gave up 0 bases, with 18 bases separating them. The CDR3 region has the DNA TGCGCCAGCAGTGAGTCGCGGGCAGCCCAGTCTTATAGCAATCAGCCCCAGCATTTT. Protein sequence: CASSESRAAQSYSNQPQHF.

CDR3 loop: CASSFPIFCRPRGNQPQHF. The DNA for the CDR3 is TGTGCCAGCAGCTTTCCAATCTTTTGCAGGCCCAGGGGCAATCAGCCCCAGCATTTT. The chain couples TRBV11-2 to TRBJ1-5; D perhaps matches TRBD1 (5 bases). The germline V gene has CDR1 SGHAT and CDR2 FQNNGV. Trimming removed 3 bases from V and 2 bases from J, with 23 bases in between. This CDR3 is built from 19 residues.

This clone was picked up one time. The V gene is TRBV19, the J gene TRBJ2-5; TRBD1 matches 10 bases. V was pared by 6 bases and J by 2 bases, with 0 bases of the junction left unmatched. Germline V gene sequence: CDR1 LNHDA, CDR2 SQIVND (reference sequence). There are 13 residues in the CDR3. CDR3 loop: CASRDRGQETQYF. Written as DNA, the CDR3 is TGTGCCAGTAGGGACAGGGGGCAAGAGACCCAGTACTTC.

For the CDR3, the DNA is TGTGCCAGCAGACACCGCCGGACAGGAAGCCATGGCTACACCTTC. Protein product: CASRHRRTGSHGYTF. V and J are TRBV6-5 and TRBJ1-2, with 7 bases that match TRBD1. Unmatched junction bases numbered 13, after V lost 6 bases and J lost 6 bases. The CDR3 consists of 15 residues. CDR1 MNHEY and CDR2 SVGAGI come from the germline V gene.

The V gene is TRBV19, the J gene TRBJ1-4, with D unresolved. CDR3 length: 17 residues. Germline lookup yields CDR1 LNHDA and CDR2 SQIVND (reference sequence). Trimming shortened V by 4 bases and J by 5 bases, and 20 bases separated the two germline ends. DNA of the CDR3: TGTGCCAGTAGTACTCGGTCCGGTACAGCACAAAATGAAAAACTGTTTTTT. Translating it yields CASSTRSGTAQNEKLFF.

This clone was counted between two and nine times. The CDR3 spells CASRGGAYSPLHF. CDR3 nucleotide sequence: TGTGCCAGCAGGGGTGGGGCGTATTCACCCCTCCACTTT. The chain is built from TRBV12-3 or TRBV12-4 and TRBJ1-6; D possibly corresponds to TRBD1 (5 bases). This CDR3 contains 13 residues. Trimming shortened V by 6 bases and J by 8 bases, and 11 bases separated the two germline ends.

This sequence joins TRBV2 and TRBJ2-1; TRBD1 matches at 8 bases. There are 11 residues in the CDR3. V was clipped by 8 bases and J by 7 bases; unmatched bases: 1. CDR1 and CDR2 from the germline V gene are SNHLY and FYNNEI. The CDR3 sequence is CASDRGNEQFF. The CDR3 coding sequence is TGTGCCAGCGACAGGGGAAATGAGCAGTTCTTC.

V is TRBV11-2 and J is TRBJ2-1; TRBD2 agrees at 9 bases. The CDR3 consists of 18 residues. V shed 0 bases and J 7 bases; nucleotides not matched to a gene: 13. Germline CDR1 and CDR2: SGHAT and FQNNGV. The chain's CDR3 is CASSLERGLAGGGNEQFF. The CDR3 region has the DNA TGTGCCAGCAGCTTAGAAAGGGGTTTGGCGGGAGGGGGTAATGAGCAGTTCTTC.

The V gene is TRBV3-1 (or the pseudogene TRBV3-2), the J gene TRBJ2-7; 7 bases map to TRBD1. Trimming took 4 bases from V and 1 from J; bases not matched to a gene: 7. The length of the CDR3 is 15 residues. The germline gives CDR1 LGHDT, CDR2 YNNKEL (reference sequence). The CDR3 here is CASSPLSTGSYEQYF. CDR3 nucleotide sequence: TGTGCCAGCAGCCCTCTATCGACAGGGTCCTACGAGCAGTACTTC.

The gene calls are TRBV5-1 and TRBJ1-3; possible D gene TRBD1, 5 bases. This CDR3 has 14 residues. Germline V lookup: CDR1 SGHRS, CDR2 YFSETQ. V was shortened by 4 bases and J by 1 base, with 9 bases between the two germline ends. This CDR3 reads CASSPGSSGNTIYF. In DNA form, the CDR3 reads TGCGCCAGCAGCCCAGGGTCGTCTGGAAACACCATATATTTT.

The CDR3 loop is CASSVADGRLSGVDTQYF. In DNA, the CDR3 is TGTGCCAGCAGCGTAGCTGACGGTCGGCTCTCCGGGGTGGATACGCAGTATTTT. The chain links TRBV9 to TRBJ2-3; D possibly corresponds to TRBD2 (5 bases). Germline CDR1 and CDR2: SGDLS and YYNGEE. The V end lost 0 bases, the J end lost 6 bases, and 23 bases lay between the germline ends. The CDR3 has 18 amino acids.

The rearrangement uses TRBV5-1 and TRBJ1-3; 7 nucleotides agree with TRBD1. V was clipped by 4 bases and J by 0 bases; unmatched bases: 16. CDR1 is SGHRS, CDR2 YFSETQ, per germline. The CDR3 sequence is 19 residues long. The CDR3 protein is CASSPSGQTGQHSGNTIYF. The CDR3 DNA reads as TGCGCCAGCAGCCCCTCGGGTCAAACGGGACAGCACTCTGGAAACACCATATATTTT.

The chain couples TRBV7-3 to TRBJ2-7; 9 nucleotides agree with TRBD1. The junction had 14 bases not matched to a gene; V was cut back by 5 bases and J by 6 bases. The CDR3 totals 16 residues. The germline V gene encodes CDR1 SGHTA and CDR2 FQGTGA. The DNA of the CDR3 is TGTGCCAGCAGCGATAAAGCCGGGACAGGGTATCGCGAGCAGTACTTC. This codes for CASSDKAGTGYREQYF.

The chain combines TRBV20-1 with TRBJ1-2; D is ambiguous. The CDR3 is 11 amino acids. V lost 3 bases and J lost 4, with 6 bases in between. CDR1 DFQATT and CDR2 SNEGSKA come from the germline V gene (reference sequence). This CDR3 is CSASSAYGYTF. As DNA, the CDR3 is TGCAGTGCTAGCAGTGCCTATGGCTACACCTTC.

V is TRBV27 and J is TRBJ1-1; D unresolved. Germline CDR1 and CDR2: MNHEY and SMNVEV (reference sequence). The CDR3 consists of 12 residues. The ends were cut back, 6 bases at V and 5 bases at J, with 10 bases in the middle. DNA for the CDR3: TGTGCCAGCAGGGGCCCGAATACTGAAGCTTTCTTT. Translating it yields CASRGPNTEAFF.

J is TRBJ2-7 and V is TRBV28; 8 nucleotides match TRBD2. Per germline, CDR1 MDHEN and CDR2 SYDVKM. The CDR3 consists of 16 residues. Germline trimming cut 3 bases from V and 4 bases from J; bases unmatched to any gene: 11. CDR3 sequence reads: CASSFTTSEPRYEQYF. The CDR3 DNA is TGTGCCAGCAGTTTTACGACTAGCGAGCCCCGTTACGAGCAGTACTTC.

The V gene is TRBV19, the J gene TRBJ1-4; D unclear. CDR3 length: 16 amino acids. The germline CDR1 and CDR2 sequences are LNHDA and SQIVND (reference sequence). V was shortened by 7 bases and J by 1 base, with 16 bases between the two germline ends. Here the CDR3 DNA reads TGTGCCAGTATGGAGCCACCGGGAGGAACTAATGAAAAACTGTTTTTT. Translation gives CASMEPPGGTNEKLFF.

This clone was picked up a small number of times. This chain joins TRBV10-3 and TRBJ1-5, with a tentative D call TRBD1 (6 bases). V shed 5 bases and J shed 5 bases, with 13 bases lying between them. This CDR3 is 14 amino acids long. The germline gives CDR1 ENHRY, CDR2 SYGVKD. This chain's CDR3 is CAISPGQSYQPQHF. Here the CDR3 DNA reads TGTGCCATCAGTCCCGGACAGTCCTATCAGCCCCAGCATTTT.

CDR3 region: CASSYSAQIGNTIYF. CDR3 coding DNA: TGTGCCAGCAGTTACTCGGCCCAGATAGGAAACACCATATATTTT. V gene TRBV6-5 combines with J gene TRBJ1-3; no firm D call. Germline V gene lookup returns CDR1 MNHEY and CDR2 SVGAGI. The CDR3 runs 15 residues. The V and J ends lost 0 bases and 4 bases respectively, with 10 bases between them.

This chain connects TRBV5-6 to TRBJ2-1; the D is unclear. V lost 0 bases and J lost 10, with 5 bases in between. The CDR3 is 11 amino acids. CDR1 is SGHDT and CDR2 is YYEEEE in the germline V gene. This CDR3 reads CASSLAVEQFF. The DNA for the CDR3 is TGTGCCAGCAGCTTGGCCGTCGAGCAGTTCTTC.

The rearrangement joins TRBV5-4 to TRBJ2-1, with TRBD2 matching over 10 bases. The junction had 6 bases not matched to a gene; V was cut back by 4 bases and J by 8 bases. CDR3 length: 14 residues. In germline, CDR1 is SGHNT, CDR2 YYREEE (reference sequence). CDR3 nucleotides: TGTGCCAGCAGCCAGAGCGGGGGGGCGTATGAGCAGTTCTTC. Translation gives CASSQSGGAYEQFF.